This section outlines one TCR beta chain sequence together with its context. Per the study methods: Amplification of reference gene primers provided the estimated nucleated cell counts. Data came from immunoSEQ multiplex PCR; TCRdb stores just in-frame clones and leaves some out. V and J calls and clone size are given by that table; D and trimming were obtained from the DNA. The sample records a few hundred thousand clones, about 82% being singletons. This specimen comes from a study of blood T cell repertoires in COVID-19. For the study at large: Sites across the United States, Italy and Spain contributed samples from acute and convalescent COVID-19. Nucleic acid was either cDNA or gDNA, and it came from T cells, B-cell-depleted T cells, or PBMCs.

This CDR3 is 14 amino acids long. The V end lost 5 bases, the J end lost 7 bases, and 15 bases lay between the germline ends. Per the germline V gene, CDR1 is SGHTA and CDR2 is FQGNSA. This TCR came from a woman aged 80 or older with acute or convalescent COVID-19. Sequenced sample: peripheral blood. The V gene is TRBV7-2, the J gene TRBJ1-5; D perhaps matches TRBD1 (5 bases). The CDR3 is CASSPQGGSQPQHF. CDR3 DNA sequence: TGTGCCAGCAGCCCCCAGGGAGGGAGCCAGCCCCAGCATTTT.